This entry features one T cell receptor (beta chain) sequence. What it recognizes is unknown. These data come from a study of beta chain features in type 1 diabetes. Study-wide background: The number of sorted cells examined across all samples was approximately 110,000,000.

Trimming took off 4 bases at V and 4 bases at J, with 10 bases between the two ends. The CDR3 is 13 amino acids. Germline CDR1 is ENHRY and CDR2 is SYGVKD. Study results and caveats: Moderately but significantly shorter TCRB CDR3s were found in Type 1 diabetes patients in all four CD4+ subsets.

Every donor provided one heparinised blood draw, which averaged about 116 mL. Expressed TCRB transcripts got sequenced, as all isolated RNA was reverse transcribed. Clones were sequenced by immunoSEQ multiplex PCR, and TCRdb holds only the in-frame ones, with some missing. The sample consists of about 220,000 clones, approximately 11% of them appearing once. Input material: central memory CD4+ T cells from blood. The receptor's source is a man aged 18 to 35 in good health. The chain has TRBV10-3 and TRBJ1-1, with D unresolved. CDR3 region: CAISGGLVTEAFF. As DNA, the CDR3 is TGTGCCATCAGTGGAGGGTTAGTCACTGAAGCTTTCTTT.